This TCR beta chain comes out of a study of T cells expressing NK-cell markers. Study results and caveats: Expanded NKG2C+ T cell clones were not confirmed as HCMV-specific.

A remark on this clonotype: Its cognate antigen is unknown.

This CDR3 comprises 16 residues. Germline assignment: CDR1 MNHEY and CDR2 SVGAGI. Synthesis of TCR beta cDNA relied on 5'RACE template switching carrying UMIs. TCRdb reprocessed the 5' RACE reads, keeping one entry per CDR3 protein, no DNA. The table lists a few hundred thousand distinct CDR3 sequences. The source material was blood T cells: a sorted CD56 or NKG2C T cell subset, CD4+ or CD8+ T cells, or bulk PBMC T cells (not recorded which). The J gene is TRBJ2-1, the V gene TRBV6-5; TCRdb's D call of TRBD2 is untestable without DNA. The clonotype comes from a man between 18 and 35 years old in good health. The chain's CDR3 is CASSSGTSESYNEQFF.